The 28 T cell receptor beta chains listed next were all sequenced from one sample in a study of blood T cell repertoires in COVID-19. Some clones are missing from TCRdb's copy, which holds only in-frame ones; the method was immunoSEQ multiplex PCR. The sample yields about 200,000 clones, 80% to 90% seen once. Material for sequencing was peripheral blood. The receptors derive from a human donor in a cohort sampled during active COVID-19.

This chain links TRBV5-1 with TRBJ2-5, with a weak D call TRBD2 (5 bases). The V end was cut by 4 bases, the J end by 5 bases, with 9 bases between. Germline V lookup: CDR1 SGHRS, CDR2 YFSETQ. This CDR3 is built from 12 residues. The CDR3 nucleotides read TGCGCCAGCAGCCCCCGCGGGGAGACCCAGTACTTC. The encoded protein is CASSPRGETQYF.

This clone was observed once. CDR3 protein: CASRAPTSGSSGSYNEQFF. In nucleotides, the CDR3 is TGTGCCAGCAGGGCCCCGACTAGCGGGAGTTCAGGCTCCTACAATGAGCAGTTCTTC. The chain is built from TRBV2 and TRBJ2-1; 12 bases fit TRBD2. Trimming cost V 6 bases and J 0 bases; bases outside gene matches: 12. CDR1 SNHLY and CDR2 FYNNEI come from the germline V gene. This CDR3 is built from 19 residues. The full variable domain, with the rest looked up from reference TRBV2 and TRBJ2-1, is EPEVTQTPSHQVTQMGQEVILRCVPISNHLYFYWYRQILGQKVEFLVSFYNNEISEKSEIFDDQFSVERPDGSNFTLKIRSTKLEDSAMYFCASRAPTSGSSGSYNEQFFGPGTRLTVL.

V is TRBV15 and J is TRBJ2-2, with a weak D call TRBD2 (5 bases). Trimming took 1 base from V and 6 from J, leaving 9 bases between them. Germline V gene sequence: CDR1 LNHNV, CDR2 YYDKDF (reference sequence). The CDR3 is 14 residues long. CDR3 loop: CATSRALVSGELFF. The DNA for the CDR3 is TGTGCCACCAGCAGAGCACTAGTTTCCGGGGAGCTGTTTTTT.

The V gene is TRBV19, the J gene TRBJ2-2; no firm D call. Deletions cut 3 bases from V and 5 bases from J, with 13 bases between. CDR3 length equals 15 residues. CDR1 and CDR2 from the germline V gene are LNHDA and SQIVND (reference sequence). The CDR3 here is CASSIRTAETGELFF. CDR3 DNA sequence: TGTGCCAGTAGTATTCGCACGGCGGAAACCGGGGAGCTGTTTTTT.

The chain joins TRBV5-6 to TRBJ2-2, with TRBD2 matching 7 bases. The CDR3 loop spans 15 amino acids. Germline CDR1 SGHDT, CDR2 YYEEEE. Trimming cost V 3 bases and J 4 bases; bases outside gene matches: 6. CDR3: CASSSGLVITGELFF. CDR3 in DNA: TGTGCCAGCAGCTCAGGACTAGTGATCACCGGGGAGCTGTTTTTT.

In its sample, this clone was seen once. This chain joins TRBV19 and TRBJ1-2; 11 bases line up with TRBD1. The CDR3 runs 17 residues. J lost 6 bases, V lost 4 bases, and 13 bases had no gene match. Germline V gives CDR1 LNHDA, CDR2 SQIVND (reference sequence). The CDR3, as DNA: TGTGCCAGTAGTACCCCTTCCGGGACAGGGGGACGCAATGGCTACACCTTC. This codes for CASSTPSGTGGRNGYTF. The full variable domain, completed using reference TRBV19 and TRBJ1-2, is DGGITQSPKYLFRKEGQNVTLSCEQNLNHDAMYWYRQDPGQGLRLIYYSQIVNDFQKGDIAEGYSVSREKKESFPLTVTSAQKNPTAFYLCASSTPSGTGGRNGYTFGSGTRLTVV.

The rearrangement joins TRBV9 to TRBJ2-2; possibly TRBD1 for D (6 bases). Germline values: CDR1 SGDLS, CDR2 YYNGEE. The CDR3 consists of 14 residues. V lost 3 bases, J lost 4 bases, and 10 bases lay in between. The CDR3 DNA follows: TGTGCCAGCAGCGCAACGGACAGCACCGGGGAGCTGTTTTTT. Its translation: CASSATDSTGELFF.

The J gene is TRBJ1-5, the V gene TRBV5-6; D may be TRBD1 (5 bases). CDR3 length: 13 residues. V was cut by 1 base and J by 4 bases, with 6 bases left in between. The germline gives CDR1 SGHDT, CDR2 YYEEEE. CDR3 bases: TGTGCCAGCAGCTTGAAGGGGAATCAGCCCCAGCATTTT. The encoded protein is CASSLKGNQPQHF.

This chain links TRBV28 with TRBJ1-5; 10 bases are shared with TRBD1. From germline, CDR1 is MDHEN and CDR2 SYDVKM. The V gene end was trimmed by 7 bases and the J gene end by 4 bases; junction bases not matched to a gene: 4. The CDR3 is 14 amino acids. The CDR3, as DNA: TGTGCCAGCATCGGGACAGGGGCAAATCAGCCCCAGCATTTT. This codes for CASIGTGANQPQHF.

The V gene is TRBV28, the J gene TRBJ2-7; the D gene is possibly TRBD2 (6 bases). The germline V and J ends were trimmed by 5 bases and 7 bases, with 18 bases remaining between them. Germline values: CDR1 MDHEN, CDR2 SYDVKM. The CDR3 runs 14 residues. CDR3 region: CASSPHWGVGEQYF. CDR3 nucleotides: TGTGCCAGCAGTCCACACTGGGGGGTGGGGGAGCAGTACTTC.

The chain recombines TRBV7-9 with TRBJ2-7, with D uncertain. CDR1 and CDR2 from the germline V gene are SEHNR and FQNEAQ (reference sequence). Trimming pared 5 bases from V and 3 bases from J, leaving 11 bases between. There are 13 residues in the CDR3. The chain's CDR3 is CASSPTTSYEQYF. In nucleotides, the CDR3 is TGTGCCAGCAGCCCAACTACAAGCTACGAGCAGTACTTC.

This chain joins TRBV4-1 and TRBJ1-4, with TRBD1 matching over 10 bases. V shed 0 bases, J shed 7 bases, and the junction held 2 bases outside the gene matches. CDR1 is MGHRA and CDR2 is YSYEKL in the germline V gene. CDR3 length: 15 amino acids. This CDR3 reads CASSQDGQGVEKLFF. The CDR3 bases are TGCGCCAGCAGCCAAGACGGACAGGGGGTTGAAAAACTGTTTTTT.

The rearrangement links TRBV7-9 to TRBJ2-1; D not certain. Trimming removed 1 base from V and 0 bases from J, with 7 bases in between. Germline CDR1 is SEHNR and CDR2 is FQNEAQ (reference sequence). CDR3 size: 15 residues. Here the CDR3 reads CASSLVLASYNEQFF. DNA of the CDR3: TGTGCCAGCAGCTTAGTGTTAGCCTCCTACAATGAGCAGTTCTTC.

The chain uses TRBV7-8 and TRBJ1-5; 7 positions agree with TRBD1. Trimming took 5 bases from V and 4 from J; bases not matched to a gene: 5. Germline CDR1 and CDR2: SGHVS and FQNEAQ. The CDR3 extends over 14 amino acids. The CDR3 spells CASSRTGANQPQHF. As DNA, the CDR3 is TGTGCCAGCAGCCGTACAGGGGCTAATCAGCCCCAGCATTTT.

The chain has TRBV19 and TRBJ1-5; D unresolved. V dropped 3 bases and J dropped 1 base, with 10 bases sitting between them. The CDR3 extends over 15 amino acids. Germline V CDR1 and CDR2: LNHDA, SQIVND (reference sequence). CDR3 residues: CASSMEGRSNQPQHF. CDR3 nucleotides: TGTGCCAGTAGTATGGAAGGCAGGAGCAATCAGCCCCAGCATTTT.

The genes are TRBV19 and TRBJ1-2; the match to TRBD1 covers 8 bases. V dropped 9 bases and J dropped 4; count of bases not matched to a gene: 13. Germline V CDR1 and CDR2: LNHDA, SQIVND (reference sequence). The CDR3 is made up of 15 amino acids. The CDR3 DNA follows: TGTGCCAGCACAACGCAGGGGGCGCGCGTCTATGGCTACACCTTC. Translation: CASTTQGARVYGYTF.

The chain couples TRBV30 to TRBJ1-1; D gene unclear. Germline CDR1 and CDR2: GTSNPN and SVGIG (reference sequence). V was pared by 4 bases and J by 1 base, with 16 bases between. This CDR3 comprises 15 residues. The CDR3 nucleotides read TGTGCCTGGACAGATGAGGGTCGGACGAACACTGAAGCTTTCTTT. Protein: CAWTDEGRTNTEAFF.

This chain connects TRBV5-8 to TRBJ2-7, with a tentative D call TRBD2 (6 bases). Germline-derived CDR1 and CDR2 are SGHTS and YDEGEE. The CDR3 is 12 amino acids. Trimming pared 4 bases from V and 3 bases from J, leaving 8 bases between. The CDR3 DNA reads as TGTGCCAGCAGCGCGGGATACTACGAGCAGTACTTC. It is translated as CASSAGYYEQYF.

The chain links TRBV7-7 to TRBJ2-5, with TRBD1 matching over 7 bases. V dropped 4 bases and J dropped 4; count of bases not matched to a gene: 6. This CDR3 region has 14 residues. Per germline, CDR1 SSHAT and CDR2 FNYEAQ (reference sequence). The CDR3 region has the DNA TGTGCCAGCAGCTATACAGGGGCGGGAGAGACCCAGTACTTC. Translation gives CASSYTGAGETQYF.

The chain joins TRBV11-2 to TRBJ1-2; D is ambiguous. This CDR3 contains 16 residues. Trimming stripped 0 bases from V and 4 bases from J, with 15 bases between. Germline CDR1 SGHAT, CDR2 FQNNGV. Here the CDR3 DNA reads TGTGCCAGCAGCTTAGATCCGGAGGGAGGAGGCTATGGCTACACCTTC. It specifies CASSLDPEGGGYGYTF.

This chain uses TRBV7-2 with TRBJ1-3, with D possibly being TRBD1 (6 bases). The CDR3 is 15 residues long. The germline V gene encodes CDR1 SGHTA and CDR2 FQGNSA. The V end was cut by 5 bases, the J end by 0 bases, with 11 bases between. CDR3 sequence reads: CASSQTGDSGNTIYF. Here the CDR3 DNA reads TGTGCCAGCAGCCAGACAGGTGACTCTGGAAACACCATATATTTT.

This clone has a single count. The gene calls are TRBV6-5 and TRBJ1-5; D perhaps matches TRBD1 (5 bases). The germline V gene encodes CDR1 MNHEY and CDR2 SVGAGI. V shed 6 bases and J shed 0 bases, with 9 bases lying between them. This CDR3 region has 14 residues. This chain's CDR3 is CASRAGNSNQPQHF. The CDR3 DNA is TGTGCCAGCAGGGCAGGGAATAGCAATCAGCCCCAGCATTTT.

This clone appeared once. The chain employs TRBV19 and TRBJ2-2; TRBD2 is a possible D gene (6 bases). The V gene's germline CDR1 is LNHDA and CDR2 SQIVND (reference sequence). Trimming shortened V by 6 bases and J by 4 bases, and 15 bases separated the two germline ends. The CDR3 has 15 amino acids. The CDR3 DNA sequence: TGTGCCAGTAGCCTAAAACTAGCTGCCACCGGGGAGCTGTTTTTT. Translated: CASSLKLAATGELFF.

This chain connects TRBV28 to TRBJ2-7, with a weak D call TRBD1 (6 bases). Germline CDR1 and CDR2: MDHEN and SYDVKM. The CDR3 runs 13 residues. Trimming removed 1 base at V and 5 bases at J, with 9 bases between. The CDR3 DNA follows: TGTGCCAGCAGTTTATACAGGGTCCACGAGCAGTACTTC. This codes for CASSLYRVHEQYF.

The CDR3 sequence is CASSLGGRESEKLFF. In DNA, the CDR3 is TGTGCCAGCAGCTTAGGTGGCAGGGAATCTGAAAAACTGTTTTTT. V gene TRBV7-9 combines with J gene TRBJ1-4; tentatively, D is TRBD1 (5 bases). The CDR3 has 15 amino acids. CDR1 and CDR2 (germline): SEHNR, FQNEAQ (reference sequence). With 1 base removed from V and 7 bases from J, the gap between germline ends came to 13 bases.

V is TRBV19 and J is TRBJ2-5, with D unresolved. V lost 4 bases to trimming and J lost 2 bases, with 11 bases between them. Germline-derived CDR1 and CDR2 are LNHDA and SQIVND (reference sequence). The CDR3 runs 14 residues. The CDR3: CASSTVGEQETQYF. The CDR3 DNA reads TGTGCCAGTAGTACGGTAGGAGAGCAAGAGACCCAGTACTTC. Supplemented by reference TRBV19 and TRBJ2-5, the full variable domain reads DGGITQSPKYLFRKEGQNVTLSCEQNLNHDAMYWYRQDPGQGLRLIYYSQIVNDFQKGDIAEGYSVSREKKESFPLTVTSAQKNPTAFYLCASSTVGEQETQYFGPGTRLLVL.

This rearrangement joins TRBV6-4 to TRBJ2-1, with D uncertain. V was pared by 4 bases and J by 4 bases, with 8 bases between. The CDR3 loop spans 13 amino acids. Germline V gene lookup returns CDR1 MRHNA and CDR2 SNTAGT. The CDR3 DNA sequence: TGTGCCAGCAGTGCTGGCAGGTACAATGAGCAGTTCTTC. It codes for CASSAGRYNEQFF.

For the CDR3, the DNA is TGTGCCAGCGGAGACTACCACCAAAACAATGAGCAGTTCTTC. Residues: CASGDYHQNNEQFF. V usage is TRBV7-9 and J usage is TRBJ2-1; possible D gene TRBD2, 5 bases. V gave up 8 bases and J gave up 5 bases, with 16 bases separating them. This CDR3 spans 14 amino acids. Germline assignment: CDR1 SEHNR and CDR2 FQNEAQ (reference sequence).